Listed here is a single T cell receptor (beta chain). Germline V gene lookup returns CDR1 MNHNS and CDR2 SASEGT. This CDR3 region has 19 residues. Trimming cost V 3 bases and J 6 bases; bases outside gene matches: 19. The data were obtained in a study of T-cell reconstitution after alpha-beta-depleted transplantation in children. Researchers prepared the TCRbeta library using unique molecular identifiers, the study reports. Each CDR3 protein is one row after TCRdb ran MiXCR on the PCR reads. Here the sample spans 700,000 or so distinct CDR3 sequences, around 13% being singletons. This chain uses TRBV6-1 with TRBJ1-4; 7 bases align to TRBD1. The sequence came from a girl aged 2-9 years with congenital amegakaryocytic thrombocytopenia, due to receive a stem cell transplant. The specimen comprised PBMCs, sampled before TCRalphabeta/CD19-depleted stem cell transplant. In DNA, the CDR3 is TGTGCCAGCAGTGATCTGTTCGTGCGACAGGGAAGGAAGGATGAAAAACTGTTTTTT. Its protein product is CASSDLFVRQGRKDEKLFF.